Each of the 21 T cell receptor beta chains below was sequenced from the same sample in a study of CD8 T cells in ankylosing spondylitis. Whole-study findings and limits: Roughly 8 highly homologous variants formed a TCR beta motif that appeared characteristic of ankylosing spondylitis blood.

These receptors' antigens are unknown. TCRdb processed the 5' RACE reads anew with MiXCR; each CDR3 protein has one entry. The data contain roughly 370,000 distinct CDR3 sequences, more than 20% of them seen just once; the ten biggest clones take up less than 20%. Sequenced: blood, either unsorted or a sorted T cell fraction (not recorded which). These receptors were collected from a male donor with ankylosing spondylitis.

This clonotype was recorded a few times. The chain links TRBV7-9 to TRBJ2-7, with D perhaps matching TRBD2 (6 bases). CDR3 length: 15 residues. The V and J ends lost 1 base and 9 bases respectively, with 19 bases between them. Germline CDR1 and CDR2: SEHNR and FQNEAQ (reference sequence). The CDR3 DNA follows: TGTGCCAGCAGCTTAGGGGGAGCCCTTTGGGGAGGGCAGTACTTC. Amino acid sequence: CASSLGGALWGGQYF.

This clonotype was observed a few times. This chain links TRBV5-1 with TRBJ1-2, with 7 bases lining up with TRBD1. Germline trimming cut 2 bases from V and 2 bases from J; bases unmatched to any gene: 6. Germline values: CDR1 SGHRS, CDR2 YFSETQ. The CDR3 extends over 15 amino acids. The CDR3 nucleotides read TGCGCCAGCAGCTTTGCCCCGGGACAGAACTATGGCTACACCTTC. This encodes CASSFAPGQNYGYTF.

This clonotype occurred many times. As DNA, the CDR3 is TGCGCCAGCAGCTTGGCTGGGACTAGCTTGTACACAGATACGCAGTATTTT. Amino acid sequence: CASSLAGTSLYTDTQYF. This rearrangement joins TRBV5-1 to TRBJ2-3; 9 bases match TRBD2. The CDR3 spans 17 residues. The germline V gene has CDR1 SGHRS and CDR2 YFSETQ. V was pared by 0 bases and J by 2 bases, with 7 bases of the junction left unmatched.

V gene TRBV7-8 combines with J gene TRBJ2-7; 8 bases agree with TRBD2. This CDR3 region has 14 residues. V gave up 4 bases and J gave up 4 bases; unmatched junction bases: 6. Germline V CDR1 and CDR2: SGHVS, FQNEAQ. As DNA, the CDR3 is TGTGCCAGCAGCTCCGGGAGGGGAGGATACGAGCAGTACTTC. It codes for CASSSGRGGYEQYF.

The V and J genes are TRBV20-1 and TRBJ2-7; 13 bases map to TRBD2. V gave up 8 bases and J gave up 5 bases; unmatched junction bases: 9. The germline CDR1 and CDR2 sequences are DFQATT and SNEGSKA (reference sequence). The CDR3 is made up of 14 amino acids. The CDR3 bases are TGCAGTCAAATAACTAGCGGGAGGGCCAACGAGCAGTACTTC. This encodes CSQITSGRANEQYF.

Only a few counts were recorded for this clonotype. The chain combines TRBV6-1 with TRBJ1-5, with 7 bases matching TRBD1. Germline CDR1 reads MNHNS; CDR2 reads SASEGT. The CDR3 totals 15 residues. V gave up 6 bases and J gave up 0 bases; unmatched junction bases: 5. The chain's CDR3 is CASRSTGYSNQPQHF. DNA of the CDR3: TGTGCCAGCAGATCGACAGGGTATAGCAATCAGCCCCAGCATTTT.

The chain uses TRBV6-2 or TRBV6-3 and TRBJ1-1; no definite D call. Germline CDR1 reads MNHEY; CDR2 reads SVGEGT. CDR3 length: 13 residues. V shed 2 bases and J shed 1 base, with 5 bases lying between them. The CDR3 is CASSYAENTEAFF. For the CDR3, the DNA is TGTGCCAGCAGTTACGCTGAGAACACTGAAGCTTTCTTT.

The chain joins TRBV15 to TRBJ1-5; 7 bases map to TRBD1. The CDR3 is made up of 15 amino acids. The V segment lost 5 bases and the J segment 2 bases; nucleotides outside the gene matches: 6. Germline-derived CDR1 and CDR2 are LNHNV and YYDKDF (reference sequence). This chain's CDR3 is CATSHRGSGNQPQHF. The CDR3 bases are TGTGCCACCAGCCACAGGGGAAGTGGCAATCAGCCCCAGCATTTT.

This clonotype was recorded a few times. The J gene is TRBJ1-6, the V gene TRBV12-3 or TRBV12-4; the D gene is possibly TRBD1 (5 bases). The CDR3 consists of 14 residues. V was cut by 3 bases and J by 7 bases, with 10 bases left in between. The CDR3 region is CASSLPGKNSPLHF. The CDR3 DNA is TGTGCCAGCAGTTTGCCAGGGAAGAATTCACCCCTCCACTTT.

The V and J genes are TRBV12-3 or TRBV12-4 and TRBJ2-5; tentative D call: TRBD1 (6 bases). With 8 bases removed from V and 1 base from J, the gap between germline ends came to 11 bases. The CDR3 contains 13 residues. The chain's CDR3 is CASRPDSQETQYF. The CDR3 DNA follows: TGTGCCAGCCGGCCGGACAGCCAAGAGACCCAGTACTTC.

This sequence joins TRBV7-2 and TRBJ2-3; D is uncertain. The CDR3 consists of 14 residues. CDR1 and CDR2 from the germline V gene are SGHTA and FQGNSA. Trimming shortened V by 5 bases and J by 4 bases, and 13 bases separated the two germline ends. CDR3 protein: CASSPQTGPDTQYF. The CDR3 DNA reads as TGTGCCAGCAGCCCTCAGACCGGACCAGATACGCAGTATTTT.

This clonotype was found a few times. This chain joins TRBV29-1 and TRBJ2-1; 12 bases agree with TRBD2. The germline V gene has CDR1 SQVTM and CDR2 ANQGSEA. This CDR3 comprises 16 residues. Germline trimming cut 6 bases from V and 7 bases from J; bases unmatched to any gene: 13. CDR3 coding DNA: TGCAGCGTGCTAGCGGGAGGGGCCTTACTGTGGAATGAGCAGTTCTTC. Amino acid sequence: CSVLAGGALLWNEQFF.

A few counts support this clonotype. The rearrangement links TRBV28 to TRBJ1-5; D perhaps matches TRBD1 (5 bases). Trimming cost V 4 bases and J 7 bases, with 11 bases left between them. Germline loops: CDR1 MDHEN, CDR2 SYDVKM. CDR3 length: 13 amino acids. The CDR3 spells CASSSSGHQPQHF. As DNA, the CDR3 is TGTGCCAGCAGTTCCTCAGGGCACCAGCCCCAGCATTTT. Drawing the rest from reference TRBV28 and TRBJ1-5, the complete variable domain is DVKVTQSSRYLVKRTGEKVFLECVQDMDHENMFWYRQDPGLGLRLIYFSYDVKMKEKGDIPEGYSVSREKKERFSLILESASTNQTSMYLCASSSSGHQPQHFGDGTRLSIL.

This clonotype was seen a handful of times. This chain connects TRBV28 to TRBJ2-1; 7 positions agree with TRBD2. CDR1 is MDHEN and CDR2 is SYDVKM in the germline V gene. V gave up 2 bases and J gave up 6 bases; unmatched junction bases: 10. The CDR3 is 16 residues long. Here the CDR3 reads CASSLIGVAGSNEQFF. In DNA form, the CDR3 reads TGTGCCAGCAGTTTAATAGGGGTAGCGGGTTCCAATGAGCAGTTCTTC.

The V call is TRBV25-1, the J call TRBJ1-2; the D gene is possibly TRBD1 (5 bases). Germline V gives CDR1 MGHDK, CDR2 SYGVNS. CDR3 length: 13 residues. V lost 3 bases and J 6 bases, leaving 11 bases between the germline ends. The chain's CDR3 is CASSDFRAHGYTF. CDR3 bases: TGTGCCAGCAGTGATTTCAGGGCCCATGGCTACACCTTC.

The table lists this clonotype with a few counts. The chain uses TRBV27 and TRBJ1-1, with D possibly TRBD1 on 6 matching bases. Deletions cut 3 bases from V and 1 base from J, with 9 bases between. Per germline, CDR1 MNHEY and CDR2 SMNVEV (reference sequence). This CDR3 has 14 residues. In nucleotides, the CDR3 is TGTGCCAGCAGTTTGGTGGACAGGAACACTGAAGCTTTCTTT. This gives the protein CASSLVDRNTEAFF.

A few counts support this clonotype. The CDR3 here is CSARVRTGASTDTQYF. The CDR3 DNA sequence: TGCAGTGCTAGAGTAAGGACAGGGGCTAGCACAGATACGCAGTATTTT. This chain uses TRBV20-1 with TRBJ2-3; 9 bases map to TRBD1. Germline CDR1 and CDR2: DFQATT and SNEGSKA (reference sequence). The CDR3 is made up of 16 amino acids. Germline trimming cut 1 base from V and 0 bases from J; bases unmatched to any gene: 5.

This clonotype turned up a few times. This chain joins TRBV4-3 and TRBJ1-5; tentatively, D is TRBD1 (5 bases). CDR3 length equals 16 residues. Trimming took off 5 bases at V and 7 bases at J, with 21 bases between the two ends. Germline V gene sequence: CDR1 LGHNA, CDR2 YSLEER. CDR3 in amino acids: CASSTTRTAPGQPQHF. The CDR3 DNA reads as TGCGCCAGCAGCACTACGAGGACGGCGCCAGGGCAGCCCCAGCATTTT.

This clonotype has more than one count but fewer than ten. The chain joins TRBV5-1 to TRBJ2-5; D gene uncertain. The CDR3 is 14 residues long. Germline V lookup: CDR1 SGHRS, CDR2 YFSETQ. The V end was cut by 5 bases, the J end by 4 bases, with 15 bases between. CDR3: CASSPLSGSETQYF. In DNA, the CDR3 is TGCGCCAGCAGTCCCCTGTCCGGGTCAGAGACCCAGTACTTC.

This clonotype was detected only a few times. The rearrangement joins TRBV11-3 to TRBJ2-3; D might be TRBD1 (6 bases). V was pared by 5 bases and J by 2 bases, with 17 bases between. CDR3 length: 16 amino acids. The germline gives CDR1 SGHNT, CDR2 YENEEA. CDR3 bases: TGTGCCAGCAGCCCCCTATCACAGGGTTACACAGATACGCAGTATTTT. Protein product: CASSPLSQGYTDTQYF.

There are a few counts of this clonotype. The genes are TRBV3-1 and TRBJ2-1; 7 nucleotides agree with TRBD2. V was pared by 3 bases and J by 3 bases, with 5 bases of the junction left unmatched. The CDR3 runs to 15 residues. The germline V gene encodes CDR1 LGHDT and CDR2 YNNKEL (reference sequence). CDR3 in amino acids: CASSQRTRGYNEQFF. The DNA for the CDR3 is TGTGCCAGCAGCCAGCGGACTAGGGGCTACAATGAGCAGTTCTTC.